Shown below are 20 T cell receptor beta chains from a single sample sequenced in a study of CD8 T cells in Susac syndrome (dated by TCRdb to between 2019 and 2020). The protocol used for the library was the immunoSEQ multiplex PCR assay. RNA was extracted using the RNeasy kit, and roughly 0.5 to 1 microgram was reverse transcribed with random hexamers. TCRdb took the public reads, trimmed them with fastp at Q25, ran MiXCR for clone calling and kept in-frame beta chains. All rows with the same CDR3 protein become a single entry with the most common DNA and genes. The sample table lists under 550,000 distinct CDR3 sequences, 75% to 90% of them with a count of one. The top ten constitute 0.09% to 0.15% of the sample. The material sequenced was CD8+ T cells from PBMCs. These receptors originate from a human donor with multiple sclerosis.

The chain links TRBV6-2 or TRBV6-3 to TRBJ2-7; D might be TRBD1 (6 bases). Looked up from germline, CDR1 is MNHEY and CDR2 is SVGEGT. The CDR3 totals 15 residues. Trimming shortened V by 2 bases and J by 4 bases, and 15 bases separated the two germline ends. DNA of the CDR3: TGTGCCAGCAGTTACGGTGGGACACCAATATACGAGCAGTACTTC. Translation: CASSYGGTPIYEQYF.

V and J are TRBV6-1 and TRBJ2-1; 11 positions agree with TRBD2. Per the germline V gene, CDR1 is MNHNS and CDR2 is SASEGT. The trim removed 2 bases at V and 8 bases at J, leaving 5 bases unmatched. This CDR3 has 15 amino acids. Here the CDR3 reads CASSEITSGSYEQFF. The CDR3 DNA reads TGTGCCAGCAGTGAAATCACTAGCGGGAGCTATGAGCAGTTCTTC.

CDR3 DNA: TGTGCCAGCAGTTTAGGAGGGAAAGATTACGAGCAGTACTTC. It is translated as CASSLGGKDYEQYF. This sequence joins TRBV27 and TRBJ2-7; D might be TRBD2 (6 bases). The CDR3 runs 14 residues. Germline lookup yields CDR1 MNHEY and CDR2 SMNVEV (reference sequence). Trimming left V 2 bases short and J 4 bases short, with 12 bases between.

This chain links TRBV4-1 with TRBJ2-7; the D call may be TRBD1 or TRBD2 (5 bases each). Trimming pared 2 bases from V and 0 bases from J, leaving 17 bases between. Looked up from germline, CDR1 is MGHRA and CDR2 is YSYEKL. This CDR3 comprises 17 residues. The CDR3 region is CASSQLDQTDYSYEQYF. Written as DNA, the CDR3 is TGCGCCAGCAGCCAACTCGATCAGACAGACTACTCCTACGAGCAGTACTTC.

V gene TRBV2 combines with J gene TRBJ2-3; tentatively, D is TRBD2 (6 bases). Trimming left V 1 base short and J 0 bases short, with 8 bases between. The CDR3 totals 15 residues. Germline V gene lookup returns CDR1 SNHLY and CDR2 FYNNEI. CDR3 nucleotide sequence: TGTGCCAGCAGTGAAGGGACTACGAGCACAGATACGCAGTATTTT. Translation: CASSEGTTSTDTQYF.

The chain joins TRBV12-5 to TRBJ2-1, with 9 positions matching TRBD1. J gave up 2 bases and V 3 bases, and 5 bases lay outside the gene matches. Germline loops: CDR1 LGHNT, CDR2 FRNRAP. The CDR3 extends over 16 amino acids. CDR3 amino acids: CASGFHRDRAYNEQFF. The CDR3 DNA reads as TGTGCTAGTGGTTTCCACCGGGACAGGGCCTACAATGAGCAGTTCTTC.

This chain joins TRBV2 and TRBJ1-1; D gene uncertain. The CDR3 spans 13 residues. Trimming took 7 bases from V and 0 from J, leaving 9 bases between them. Per the germline V gene, CDR1 is SNHLY and CDR2 is FYNNEI. CDR3 sequence: CASKGVMNTEAFF. The CDR3 DNA is TGTGCCAGCAAGGGAGTAATGAACACTGAAGCTTTCTTT.

This clonotype came up a few times. The CDR3, as DNA: TGTGCCAGTACCAGGACAGGGGCGTACAATGAGCAGTTCTTC. Translation: CASTRTGAYNEQFF. The chain combines TRBV19 with TRBJ2-1, with 9 bases fitting TRBD1. Losses at the gene ends were 7 bases for V and 4 bases for J; bases not matched to a gene: 5. CDR1 LNHDA and CDR2 SQIVND come from the germline V gene (reference sequence). The CDR3 covers 14 residues.

This clonotype was counted only a few times. The chain joins TRBV6-2 or TRBV6-3 to TRBJ1-2, with 7 bases aligning to TRBD1. The germline V gene has CDR1 MNHEY and CDR2 SVGEGT. This CDR3 is built from 14 residues. V lost 5 bases, J lost 4 bases, and 7 bases stayed unmatched. CDR3 in amino acids: CASSPLGTVYGYTF. The CDR3 DNA reads TGTGCCAGCAGTCCCCTCGGGACAGTCTATGGCTACACCTTC.

The J gene is TRBJ2-7, the V gene TRBV10-2; D gene ambiguous. Germline assignment: CDR1 WSHSY and CDR2 SAAADI. The CDR3 length is 15 residues. Trimming removed 0 bases at V and 4 bases at J, with 13 bases between. CDR3 DNA sequence: TGCGCCAGCAGTGAGTCTTTCACAAGTGAATACGAGCAGTACTTC. Its protein is CASSESFTSEYEQYF.

This clonotype was found once. This sequence joins TRBV19 and TRBJ2-1; 7 nucleotides match TRBD1. Germline V CDR1 and CDR2: LNHDA, SQIVND (reference sequence). The CDR3 runs to 13 residues. Losses at the gene ends were 3 bases for V and 7 bases for J; bases not matched to a gene: 3. CDR3 in DNA: TGTGCCAGTAGTATCTTGGACAGGAATGAGCAGTTCTTC. It specifies CASSILDRNEQFF.

The rearrangement links TRBV28 to TRBJ1-1; D call uncertain. The CDR3 loop spans 12 amino acids. Germline CDR1 reads MDHEN; CDR2 reads SYDVKM. The ends were cut back, 5 bases at V and 2 bases at J, with 6 bases in the middle. This chain's CDR3 is CASSQFNTEAFF. In DNA form, the CDR3 reads TGTGCCAGCAGTCAATTTAACACTGAAGCTTTCTTT.

The rearrangement joins TRBV9 to TRBJ2-1; D is unclear. V was pared by 8 bases and J by 7 bases, with 16 bases between. From germline, CDR1 is SGDLS and CDR2 YYNGEE. The CDR3 consists of 13 residues. The chain's CDR3 is CASESTVENEQFF. DNA for the CDR3: TGTGCCAGTGAGTCAACAGTTGAGAATGAGCAGTTCTTC. The full variable domain, its missing parts supplied by reference TRBV9 and TRBJ2-1, is DSGVTQTPKHLITATGQRVTLRCSPRSGDLSVYWYQQSLDQGLQFLIQYYNGEERAKGNILERFSAQQFPDLHSELNLSSLELGDSALYFCASESTVENEQFFGPGTRLTVL.

The chain combines TRBV10-1 with TRBJ2-5; TRBD1 is a possible D gene (6 bases). The germline V gene encodes CDR1 WNHNN and CDR2 SYGVQD (reference sequence). The CDR3 is 14 amino acids. Trimming removed 5 bases from V and 2 bases from J, with 12 bases in between. This CDR3 is CASSNPGTQETQYF. CDR3 sequence (DNA): TGCGCCAGCAGTAATCCAGGGACACAAGAGACCCAGTACTTC.

The rearrangement uses TRBV4-1 and TRBJ1-1, with 7 bases aligning to TRBD1. Germline V CDR1 and CDR2: MGHRA, YSYEKL. The CDR3 runs 17 residues. Trimming cost V 5 bases and J 5 bases; bases outside gene matches: 17. In DNA form, the CDR3 reads TGCGCCAGCAGCGACGTTGGGATGAAGGACAGGCGGACTGAAGCTTTCTTT. Its protein product is CASSDVGMKDRRTEAFF.

This sequence joins TRBV24-1 and TRBJ2-1, with TRBD1 matching over 12 bases. Germline V lookup: CDR1 KGHDR, CDR2 SFDVKD. The CDR3 contains 16 residues. Trimming removed 2 bases from V and 6 bases from J; junction bases left unmatched: 4. The CDR3 sequence: CATSDWDRGRTNEQFF. CDR3 bases: TGTGCCACCAGTGATTGGGACAGGGGGCGGACCAATGAGCAGTTCTTC.

This chain connects TRBV3-1 to TRBJ2-5; 8 bases map to TRBD2. V shed 1 base and J 5 bases; nucleotides not matched to a gene: 6. Germline-derived CDR1 and CDR2 are LGHDT and YNNKEL (reference sequence). CDR3 length: 15 amino acids. The CDR3 nucleotides read TGTGCCAGCAGCCAAGGAGCGGGGGTGTTGGAGACCCAGTACTTC. Its protein product is CASSQGAGVLETQYF.

The rearrangement joins TRBV30 to TRBJ1-2; tentative D call: TRBD1 (6 bases). Germline assignment: CDR1 GTSNPN and CDR2 SVGIG (reference sequence). CDR3 size: 17 residues. V lost 4 bases and J 0 bases, leaving 21 bases between the germline ends. CDR3 bases: TGTGCCTGGAACGGGGACACCGAAGATTGGACTAACTATGGCTACACCTTC. This codes for CAWNGDTEDWTNYGYTF.

The chain couples TRBV24-1 to TRBJ2-1; 9 positions match TRBD1. Germline V gene lookup returns CDR1 KGHDR and CDR2 SFDVKD. Losses at the gene ends were 0 bases for V and 8 bases for J; bases not matched to a gene: 4. CDR3 length: 15 residues. The CDR3 DNA is TGTGCCACCAGTGATTTGCCGGACAGGGGCGATGAGCAGTTCTTC. Its protein is CATSDLPDRGDEQFF.

V usage is TRBV19 and J usage is TRBJ1-1, with unresolved D. Looked up from germline, CDR1 is LNHDA and CDR2 is SQIVND (reference sequence). V lost 5 bases to trimming and J lost 6 bases, with 13 bases between them. The CDR3 loop spans 13 amino acids. In DNA form, the CDR3 reads TGTGCCAGTAGTCCCCATTCGACGGCTGAAGCTTTCTTT. Protein product: CASSPHSTAEAFF. Complete variable domain (other parts from reference TRBV19 and TRBJ1-1): DGGITQSPKYLFRKEGQNVTLSCEQNLNHDAMYWYRQDPGQGLRLIYYSQIVNDFQKGDIAEGYSVSREKKESFPLTVTSAQKNPTAFYLCASSPHSTAEAFFGQGTRLTVV.